Each of the 20 T cell receptor beta chains below was sequenced from the same sample in a study of T cell changes during pregnancy in multiple sclerosis (dated by TCRdb to between 2018 and 2020). The library was obtained by the immunoSEQ multiplex PCR assay. TCRdb carries this immuneACCESS record with in-frame sequences only. Its versions omit some clonotypes, under half of them owing to an unresolved V gene in the studies checked, with the rest unexplained. This sample has around 50,000 clones in its table, and over 85% of those were observed once. 1.5% to 2% of the sample rests with the top ten. Sequences were derived from peripheral blood, sampled in the first trimester of pregnancy. The origin of the receptors is a female donor with multiple sclerosis, enrolled in a pregnancy study.

A few counts support this clone. The genes are TRBV30 and TRBJ1-2, with unresolved D. Germline V gene data show CDR1 as GTSNPN and CDR2 as SVGIG (reference sequence). Trimming pared 2 bases from V and 7 bases from J, leaving 11 bases between. The CDR3 contains 12 residues. Written as DNA, the CDR3 is TGTGCCTGGAGTATTTTTGGGAGTGGCTACACCTTC. Translating gives CAWSIFGSGYTF.

In its sample, this clone was seen once. The rearrangement joins TRBV23-1 to TRBJ2-5; 7 nucleotides line up with TRBD1. TRBV23-1 is classed as an ORF, of uncertain function. With V trimmed by 0 bases and J by 5 bases, 33 bases remained unmatched. The CDR3 runs 24 residues. CDR3 protein: CASSQSGIFQMVEGDRVVRETQYF. CDR3 DNA: TGCGCCAGCAGTCAATCCGGTATCTTTCAAATGGTCGAGGGAGACAGGGTCGTGAGGGAGACCCAGTACTTC.

CDR3 sequence: CASSRRHYGYTF. CDR3 DNA sequence: TGTGCCAGCAGCCGGAGACACTATGGCTACACCTTC. The chain combines TRBV9 with TRBJ1-2; D not certain. The germline V and J ends were trimmed by 4 bases and 3 bases, with 7 bases remaining between them. The CDR3 is 12 amino acids. CDR1 is SGDLS, CDR2 YYNGEE, per germline.

For the CDR3, the DNA is TGTGCCAGCAGGGGGGGGCGAGGGGGACATAGGGCTTTCGACACTGAAGCTTTCTTT. Its protein is CASRGGRGGHRAFDTEAFF. The chain recombines TRBV5-5 with TRBJ1-1; perhaps TRBD1 as D (6 bases). The CDR3 loop spans 19 amino acids. CDR1 and CDR2 from the germline V gene are SGHKS and YYEKEE (reference sequence). V gave up 5 bases and J gave up 3 bases, with 29 bases separating them.

The CDR3 spells CASSKRRGNEQYF. The CDR3 DNA sequence: TGTGCCAGCAGCAAACGCAGGGGCAACGAGCAGTACTTC. The chain has TRBV5-6 and TRBJ2-7, with a weak D call TRBD1 (6 bases). The ends were cut back, 4 bases at V and 5 bases at J, with 13 bases in the middle. Germline CDR1 reads SGHDT; CDR2 reads YYEEEE. The CDR3 runs 13 residues. The entire variable domain, with the rest obtained from reference TRBV5-6 and TRBJ2-7, is as follows: DAGVTQSPTHLIKTRGQQVTLRCSPKSGHDTVSWYQQALGQGPQFIFQYYEEEERQRGNFPDRFSGHQFPNYSSELNVNALLLGDSALYLCASSKRRGNEQYFGPGTRLTVT.

This clone was seen at least ten times. This chain connects TRBV28 to TRBJ1-1, with D hard to call. The CDR3 spans 15 residues. V gave up 2 bases and J gave up 5 bases, with 15 bases separating them. The germline gives CDR1 MDHEN, CDR2 SYDVKM. The CDR3: CASSLTVRGGTEAFF. The CDR3 region has the DNA TGTGCCAGCAGTTTAACCGTCCGGGGAGGGACTGAAGCTTTCTTT.

The chain has TRBV1 and TRBJ1-6; no DNA check was done on the table's D call, TRBD1. TRBV1 is designated a pseudogene. The CDR3 runs to 15 residues. The DNA of the CDR3 is TGCACCAGCAGCCAAGGGGGGACAGGAAATTCACCCCTCCACTTT. Amino acid sequence: CTSSQGGTGNSPLHF.

This clone showed up just once. The V gene is TRBV7-2, the J gene TRBJ1-1; D is possibly TRBD1 (6 bases). CDR1 is SGHTA and CDR2 is FQGNSA in the germline V gene. The CDR3 has 15 residues. Trimming shortened V by 4 bases and J by 1 base, and 13 bases separated the two germline ends. Here the CDR3 DNA reads TGTGCCAGCAGCTCCGGCCCCAGGGGGAACACTGAAGCTTTCTTT. It yields the protein CASSSGPRGNTEAFF.

The chain couples TRBV7-2 to TRBJ1-4, with no clear D. The germline CDR1 and CDR2 sequences are SGHTA and FQGNSA. The CDR3 has 13 residues. The ends were cut back, 5 bases at V and 7 bases at J, with 11 bases in the middle. DNA for the CDR3: TGTGCCAGCAGCCCTCCGACACGTGAAAAACTGTTTTTT. Translated, it gives CASSPPTREKLFF.

The rearrangement joins TRBV4-2 to TRBJ2-5; possibly TRBD1 for D (5 bases). This CDR3 comprises 13 residues. Germline CDR1 LGHNA, CDR2 YNFKEQ. Trimming removed 6 bases from V and 5 bases from J, with 13 bases in between. The CDR3: CASRTVDGETQYF. CDR3 sequence (DNA): TGTGCCAGCAGGACAGTGGATGGGGAGACCCAGTACTTC.

This clone occurred once. The chain couples TRBV29-1 to TRBJ1-6, with a tentative D call TRBD1 (6 bases). Germline V lookup: CDR1 SQVTM, CDR2 ANQGSEA. This CDR3 is 12 amino acids long. V was cut by 7 bases and J by 7 bases, with 11 bases left in between. The DNA of the CDR3 is TGCAGCGCCCAGGGGCGGAATTCACCCCTCCACTTT. Protein sequence: CSAQGRNSPLHF. The full variable domain, completed using reference TRBV29-1 and TRBJ1-6, is SAVISQKPSRDICQRGTSLTIQCQVDSQVTMMFWYRQQPGQSLTLIATANQGSEATYESGFVIDKFPISRPNLTFSTLTVSNMSPEDSSIYLCSAQGRNSPLHFGNGTRLTVT.

J is TRBJ2-4 and V is TRBV4-3, with D unresolved. The V end lost 3 bases, the J end lost 2 bases, and 8 bases lay between the germline ends. Germline CDR1 and CDR2: LGHNA and YSLEER. CDR3 length: 14 residues. This chain's CDR3 is CASSHALTKNIQYF. In nucleotides, the CDR3 is TGCGCCAGCAGCCATGCGCTCACCAAAAACATTCAGTACTTC.

CDR3 sequence reads: CASSLDRDQPQHF. The CDR3 DNA is TGTGCCAGCAGCTTGGACAGGGATCAGCCCCAGCATTTT. This chain connects TRBV11-2 to TRBJ1-5, with 8 bases matching TRBD1. The J segment lost 5 bases and the V segment lost 3 bases, leaving 0 bases of the junction unmatched. The CDR3 loop spans 13 amino acids. CDR1 and CDR2 from the germline V gene are SGHAT and FQNNGV.

The rearrangement links TRBV18 to TRBJ2-7, with D possibly being TRBD1 (6 bases). CDR1 and CDR2 (germline): KGHSH, LQKENI. V was cut by 3 bases and J by 3 bases, with 15 bases left in between. The CDR3 covers 15 residues. CDR3 sequence: CASSPTTLTGYEQYF. In DNA form, the CDR3 reads TGTGCCAGCTCACCTACGACTCTGACAGGCTACGAGCAGTACTTC.

The chain recombines TRBV6-6 with TRBJ2-1; TRBD2 agrees at 7 bases. Germline assignment: CDR1 MNHNY and CDR2 SVGAGI (reference sequence). With 6 bases clipped from V and 3 bases from J, the junction kept 5 bases outside the gene matches. The CDR3 has 14 residues. Written as DNA, the CDR3 is TGTGCCAGCAGCGCGACTAGCTTCTACAATGAGCAGTTCTTC. Protein sequence: CASSATSFYNEQFF.

The chain links TRBV5-1 to TRBJ2-5, with D hard to call. The length of the CDR3 is 14 residues. Between the trimmed V and J ends, which lost 6 bases and 1 base, there was a span of 13 bases. The germline V gene has CDR1 SGHRS and CDR2 YFSETQ. The CDR3 region has the DNA TGCGCCAGCACGGAAATCGGCGGCCAAGAGACCCAGTACTTC. Protein sequence: CASTEIGGQETQYF.

The rearrangement joins TRBV5-8 to TRBJ2-7, with D possibly being TRBD1 (6 bases). The CDR3 has 15 residues. V was shortened by 4 bases and J by 3 bases, with 17 bases between the two germline ends. Per germline, CDR1 SGHTS and CDR2 YDEGEE. The CDR3 is CASSAIEGHFYEQYF. The CDR3 bases are TGTGCCAGCAGCGCAATCGAGGGACACTTCTACGAGCAGTACTTC.

V usage is TRBV7-2 and J usage is TRBJ2-1; D might be TRBD1 (5 bases). CDR3 length: 15 amino acids. Between the trimmed V and J ends, which lost 2 bases and 6 bases, there was a span of 14 bases. Germline V gives CDR1 SGHTA, CDR2 FQGNSA. CDR3 in amino acids: CASSLTGDLSNEQFF. The CDR3 bases are TGTGCCAGCAGCTTAACAGGAGACTTAAGCAATGAGCAGTTCTTC.

The rearrangement joins TRBV28 to TRBJ1-3; a possible D gene is TRBD1 (6 bases). CDR3 length: 15 amino acids. Trimming removed 6 bases at V and 1 base at J, with 13 bases between. The V gene's germline CDR1 is MDHEN and CDR2 SYDVKM. Here the CDR3 reads CASRWQGLSGNTIYF. CDR3 nucleotide sequence: TGTGCCAGCAGGTGGCAGGGGCTTTCTGGAAACACCATATATTTT.

This rearrangement joins TRBV6-6 to TRBJ1-6; D remains unclear. Germline V lookup: CDR1 MNHNY, CDR2 SVGAGI (reference sequence). V lost 5 bases and J lost 7, with 3 bases in between. The CDR3 is 11 residues long. The CDR3 nucleotides read TGTGCCAGCAGTCTCAATTCACCCCTCCACTTT. This codes for CASSLNSPLHF.